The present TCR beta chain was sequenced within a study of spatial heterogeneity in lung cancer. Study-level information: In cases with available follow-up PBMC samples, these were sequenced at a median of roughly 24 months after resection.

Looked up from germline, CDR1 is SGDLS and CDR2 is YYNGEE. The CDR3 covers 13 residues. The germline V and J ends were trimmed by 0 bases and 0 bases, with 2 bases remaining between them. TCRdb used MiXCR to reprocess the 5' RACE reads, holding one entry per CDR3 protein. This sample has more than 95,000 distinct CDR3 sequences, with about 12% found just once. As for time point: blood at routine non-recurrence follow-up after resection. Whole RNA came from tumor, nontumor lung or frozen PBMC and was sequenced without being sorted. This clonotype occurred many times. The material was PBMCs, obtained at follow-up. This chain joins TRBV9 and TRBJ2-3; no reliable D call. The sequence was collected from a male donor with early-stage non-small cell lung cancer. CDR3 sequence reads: CASSVGSTDTQYF. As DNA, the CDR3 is TGTGCCAGCAGCGTAGGGAGCACAGATACGCAGTATTTT. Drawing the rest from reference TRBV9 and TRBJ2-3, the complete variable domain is DSGVTQTPKHLITATGQRVTLRCSPRSGDLSVYWYQQSLDQGLQFLIQYYNGEERAKGNILERFSAQQFPDLHSELNLSSLELGDSALYFCASSVGSTDTQYFGPGTRLTVL.